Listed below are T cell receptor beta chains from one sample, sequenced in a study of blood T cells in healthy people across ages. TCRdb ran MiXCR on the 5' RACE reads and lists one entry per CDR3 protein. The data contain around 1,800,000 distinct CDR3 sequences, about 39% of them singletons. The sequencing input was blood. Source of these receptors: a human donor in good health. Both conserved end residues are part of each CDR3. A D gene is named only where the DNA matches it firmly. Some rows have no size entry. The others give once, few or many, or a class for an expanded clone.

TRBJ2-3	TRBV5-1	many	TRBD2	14	CASSLAGTTDTQYF	TGTGCCAGCAGTTTAGCGGGGACTACAGATACGCAGTATTTT
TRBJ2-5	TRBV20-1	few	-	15	CSARDRRVAQETQYF	TGCAGTGCTAGAGATAGGAGAGTAGCCCAAGAGACCCAGTACTTC
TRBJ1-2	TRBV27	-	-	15	CASSPPGHPGEGYTF	TGTGCCAGCAGTCCCCCCGGCCATCCTGGGGAGGGCTACACCTTC
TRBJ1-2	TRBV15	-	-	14	CATSSSDLLWGYTF	TGTGCCACCAGCAGCTCAGACCTGCTCTGGGGCTACACCTTC
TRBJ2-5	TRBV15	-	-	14	CATSSDVLEETQYF	TGTGCCACCAGCAGTGACGTCTTGGAAGAGACCCAGTACTTC
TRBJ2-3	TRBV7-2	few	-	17	CANSPLTTAASTDTQYF	TGTGCCAACAGCCCGCTAACGACTGCTGCTAGCACAGATACGCAGTATTTT
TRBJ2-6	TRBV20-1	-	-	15	CSVQKSGSGANVLTF	TGCAGTGTTCAGAAGAGCGGCTCTGGGGCCAACGTCCTGACTTTC
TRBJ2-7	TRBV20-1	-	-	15	CSARATGTVSYEQYF	TGCAGTGCTAGAGCCACCGGGACGGTCTCCTACGAGCAGTACTTC
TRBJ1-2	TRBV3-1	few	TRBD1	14	CASSLGQGVSGYTF	TGTGCCAGCAGCCTGGGACAGGGGGTAAGCGGCTACACCTTC
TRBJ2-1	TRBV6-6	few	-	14	CASTSSEGRVKQFF	TGTGCCAGCACCTCCAGCGAGGGAAGGGTTAAGCAGTTCTTC
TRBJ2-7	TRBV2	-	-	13	CAVKRTISYEQYF	TGTGCTGTTAAACGGACGATCTCCTACGAGCAGTACTTC
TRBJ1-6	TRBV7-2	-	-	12	CASSLESPPLHF	TGTGCCAGCAGCTTAGAATCCCCACCCCTCCACTTT
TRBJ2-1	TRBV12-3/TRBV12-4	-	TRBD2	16	CASSPTGTSANNEQFF	TGTGCCAGCAGTCCCACCGGGACTAGCGCGAACAATGAGCAGTTCTTC
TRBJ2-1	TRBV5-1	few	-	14	CASSLFRQNNEQFF	TGCGCCAGCAGCTTGTTTCGGCAGAATAATGAGCAGTTCTTC
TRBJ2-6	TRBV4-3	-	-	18	CASSHSPGSSSGANVLTF	TGCGCCAGCAGCCACAGCCCAGGATCCTCCTCTGGGGCCAACGTCCTGACTTTC
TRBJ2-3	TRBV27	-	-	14	CASSLIDSADTQYF	TGTGCCAGCAGTTTAATAGACTCAGCAGATACGCAGTATTTT
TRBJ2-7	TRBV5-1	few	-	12	CASSLAGIEQYF	TGCGCCAGCAGCTTGGCAGGGATCGAGCAGTACTTC
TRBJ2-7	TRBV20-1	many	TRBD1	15	CSAQTHGTGGEEQYF	TGCAGTGCTCAGACCCACGGGACAGGGGGAGAGGAGCAGTACTTC
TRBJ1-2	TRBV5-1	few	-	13	CASSFRNNYGYTF	TGCGCCAGCAGCTTCCGGAATAACTATGGCTACACCTTC
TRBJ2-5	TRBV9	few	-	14	CASSVGNPRETQYF	TGTGCCAGCAGCGTAGGAAACCCACGGGAGACCCAGTACTTC
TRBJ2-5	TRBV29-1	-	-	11	CSVEGRGTQYF	TGCAGCGTTGAAGGGAGAGGGACCCAGTACTTC
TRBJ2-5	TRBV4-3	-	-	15	CASSQDYGVEEPLYF	TGCGCCAGCAGCCAAGATTACGGGGTAGAGGAACCCTTGTACTTC
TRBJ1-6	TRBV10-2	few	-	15	CASSESMSYNSPLHF	TGCGCCAGCAGTGAGTCGATGTCCTATAATTCACCCCTCCACTTT
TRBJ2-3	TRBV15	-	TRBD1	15	CATSRGDRGTDTQYF	TGTGCCACCAGCAGGGGGGACAGGGGGACAGATACGCAGTATTTT
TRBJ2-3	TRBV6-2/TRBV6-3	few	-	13	CASKGVNTDTQYF	TGTGCCAGCAAGGGCGTCAACACAGATACGCAGTATTTT
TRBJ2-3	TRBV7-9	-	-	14	CASGWRVSTDTQYF	TGTGCCAGCGGCTGGAGAGTAAGCACAGATACGCAGTATTTT
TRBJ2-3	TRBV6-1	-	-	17	CASRSARGRGRTDTQYF	TGTGCCAGCAGGTCCGCTCGGGGGAGAGGGAGAACAGATACGCAGTATTTT
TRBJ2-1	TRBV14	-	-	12	CASSRPHNEQFF	TGTGCCAGCAGCCGGCCCCACAATGAGCAGTTCTTC
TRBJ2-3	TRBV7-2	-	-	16	CASSLVLKGSTDTQYF	TGTGCCAGCAGCTTAGTACTGAAGGGAAGCACAGATACGCAGTATTTT
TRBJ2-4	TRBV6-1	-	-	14	CASREAQGWNIQYF	TGTGCCAGCAGGGAAGCACAGGGATGGAACATTCAGTACTTC
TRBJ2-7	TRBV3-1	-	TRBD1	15	CASSLTGTGVYEQYF	TGTGCCAGCAGCCTAACGGGAACAGGGGTCTACGAGCAGTACTTC
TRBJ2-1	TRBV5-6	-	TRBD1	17	CASSSYLTGGSYNEQFF	TGTGCCAGCAGCTCATACCTTACAGGGGGCTCCTACAATGAGCAGTTCTTC
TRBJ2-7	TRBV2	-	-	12	CASSRQIYEQYF	TGTGCCAGCAGTCGACAGATATACGAGCAGTACTTC
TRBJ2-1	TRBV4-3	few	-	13	CASSQDGRNEQFF	TGCGCCAGCAGCCAAGATGGTAGAAATGAGCAGTTCTTC
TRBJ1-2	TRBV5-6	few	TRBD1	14	CASSWGTGSYGYTF	TGTGCCAGCAGCTGGGGGACAGGTAGCTATGGCTACACCTTC
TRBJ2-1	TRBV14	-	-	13	CASSQQGGGEQFF	TGTGCCAGCAGCCAACAGGGTGGGGGTGAGCAGTTCTTC
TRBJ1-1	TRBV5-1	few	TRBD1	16	CASSSPDRRIHTEAFF	TGCGCCAGCAGCTCCCCGGACAGGAGAATTCACACTGAAGCTTTCTTT
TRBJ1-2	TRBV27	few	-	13	CASSLSGLSGYTF	TGTGCCAGCAGTTTATCGGGGTTGTCTGGCTACACCTTC
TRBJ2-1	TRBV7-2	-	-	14	CAGSPRTSRNEQFF	TGTGCCGGCAGCCCTCGGACCTCGAGAAATGAGCAGTTCTTC
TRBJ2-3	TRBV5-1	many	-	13	CASSLSVAATQYF	TGCGCCAGCAGCTTGTCGGTCGCGGCAACGCAGTATTTT
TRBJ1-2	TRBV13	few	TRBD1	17	CASSTRMTGTFNYGYTF	TGTGCCAGCAGCACTAGAATGACAGGGACCTTTAACTATGGCTACACCTTC
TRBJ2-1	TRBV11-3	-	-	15	CASSLDKRGNNEQFF	TGTGCCAGCAGCTTAGATAAGAGGGGCAACAATGAGCAGTTCTTC
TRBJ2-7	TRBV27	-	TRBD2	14	CASSVGLAAYEQYF	TGTGCCAGCAGTGTGGGACTAGCGGCCTACGAGCAGTACTTC
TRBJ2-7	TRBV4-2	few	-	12	CASSHTLYEQYF	TGTGCCAGCAGCCATACCCTCTACGAGCAGTACTTC
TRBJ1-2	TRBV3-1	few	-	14	CASSPPGKAAGYTF	TGTGCCAGCAGCCCCCCAGGGAAAGCTGCTGGCTACACCTTC
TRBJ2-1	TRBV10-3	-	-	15	CAISEGRGSYNEQFF	TGTGCCATCAGTGAGGGTAGAGGGTCCTACAATGAGCAGTTCTTC
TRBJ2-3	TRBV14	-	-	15	CASSRQPGPTDTQYF	TGTGCCAGCAGCCGGCAGCCGGGACCCACAGATACGCAGTATTTT
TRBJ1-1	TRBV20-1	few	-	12	CSARAPGTEAFF	TGCAGTGCTAGAGCCCCGGGGACTGAAGCTTTCTTT
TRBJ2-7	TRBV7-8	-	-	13	CVSSVGQDYEQYF	TGTGTCAGCAGCGTAGGCCAAGATTACGAGCAGTACTTC
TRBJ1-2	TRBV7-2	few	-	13	CASRFTGNYGYTF	TGTGCCAGCCGGTTTACAGGGAACTATGGCTACACCTTC
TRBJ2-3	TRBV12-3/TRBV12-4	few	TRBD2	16	CASSAGLAVSTDTQYF	TGTGCCAGCAGTGCAGGACTAGCGGTGAGCACAGATACGCAGTATTTT
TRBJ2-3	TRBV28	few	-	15	CASSPWTSRTDTQYF	TGTGCCAGCAGTCCATGGACATCGCGAACAGATACGCAGTATTTT
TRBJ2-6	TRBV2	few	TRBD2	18	CASSRTSGGHSGANVLTF	TGTGCCAGCAGTCGAACTAGCGGGGGCCACTCTGGGGCCAACGTCCTGACTTTC